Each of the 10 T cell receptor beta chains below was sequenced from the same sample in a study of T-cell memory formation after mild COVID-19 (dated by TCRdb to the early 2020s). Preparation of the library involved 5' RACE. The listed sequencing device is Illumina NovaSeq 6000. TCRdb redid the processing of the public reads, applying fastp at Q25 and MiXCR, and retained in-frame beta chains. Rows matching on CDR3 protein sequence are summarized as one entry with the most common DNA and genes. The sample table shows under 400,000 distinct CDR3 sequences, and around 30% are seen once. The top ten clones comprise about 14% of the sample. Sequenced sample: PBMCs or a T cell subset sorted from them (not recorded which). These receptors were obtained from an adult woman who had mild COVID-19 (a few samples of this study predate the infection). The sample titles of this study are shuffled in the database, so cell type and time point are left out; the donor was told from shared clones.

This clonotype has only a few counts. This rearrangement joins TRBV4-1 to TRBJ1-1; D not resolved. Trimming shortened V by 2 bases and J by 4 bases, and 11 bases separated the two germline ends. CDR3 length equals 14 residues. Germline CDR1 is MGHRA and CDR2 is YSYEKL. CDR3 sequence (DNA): TGCGCCAGCAGCCAACATACAAGGCTCACTGAAGCTTTCTTT. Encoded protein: CASSQHTRLTEAFF.

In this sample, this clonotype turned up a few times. DNA for the CDR3: TGTGCCAGCAGTGAAGCCCTAGTTTATACTGAGCAGTTCTTC. Its protein product is CASSEALVYTEQFF. The V call is TRBV2, the J call TRBJ2-1; D unresolved. Germline values: CDR1 SNHLY, CDR2 FYNNEI. Trimming shortened V by 0 bases and J by 9 bases, and 12 bases separated the two germline ends. The CDR3 sequence is 14 residues long. Based on the CDR3 plus reference TRBV2 and TRBJ2-1, the full variable domain is EPEVTQTPSHQVTQMGQEVILRCVPISNHLYFYWYRQILGQKVEFLVSFYNNEISEKSEIFDDQFSVERPDGSNFTLKIRSTKLEDSAMYFCASSEALVYTEQFFGPGTRLTVL.

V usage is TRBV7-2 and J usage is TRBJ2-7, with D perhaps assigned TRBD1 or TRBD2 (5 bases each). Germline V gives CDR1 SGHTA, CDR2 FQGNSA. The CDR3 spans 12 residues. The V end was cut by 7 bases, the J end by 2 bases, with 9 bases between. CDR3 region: CASIQGAYEQYF. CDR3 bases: TGTGCCAGCATCCAGGGAGCCTACGAGCAGTACTTC.

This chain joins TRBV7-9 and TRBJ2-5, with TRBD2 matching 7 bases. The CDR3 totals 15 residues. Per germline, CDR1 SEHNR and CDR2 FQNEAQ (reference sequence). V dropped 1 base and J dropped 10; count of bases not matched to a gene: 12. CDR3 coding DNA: TGTGCCAGCAGCTTAGTGACCCTCCACTCGGGGGGCCAGTACTTC. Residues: CASSLVTLHSGGQYF.

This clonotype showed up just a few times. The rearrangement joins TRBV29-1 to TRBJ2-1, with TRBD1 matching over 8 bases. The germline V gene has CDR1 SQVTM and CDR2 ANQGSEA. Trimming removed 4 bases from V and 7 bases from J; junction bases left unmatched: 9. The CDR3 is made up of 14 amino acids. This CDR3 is CSVVRGRGLNEQFF. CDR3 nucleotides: TGCAGCGTTGTACGTGGCAGGGGGCTGAATGAGCAGTTCTTC.

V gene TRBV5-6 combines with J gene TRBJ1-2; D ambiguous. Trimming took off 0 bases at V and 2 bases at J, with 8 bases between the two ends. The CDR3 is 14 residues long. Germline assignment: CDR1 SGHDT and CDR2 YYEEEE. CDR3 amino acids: CASSLGSLNYGYTF. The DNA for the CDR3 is TGTGCCAGCAGCTTGGGCAGCTTGAACTATGGCTACACCTTC.

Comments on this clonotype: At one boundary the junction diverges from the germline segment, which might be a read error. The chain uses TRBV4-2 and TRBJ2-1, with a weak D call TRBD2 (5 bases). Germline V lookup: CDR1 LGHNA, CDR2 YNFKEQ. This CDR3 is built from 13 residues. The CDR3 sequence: CDSSQPGGNEQFF. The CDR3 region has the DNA TGTGACAGCAGCCAACCCGGAGGTAATGAGCAGTTCTTC.

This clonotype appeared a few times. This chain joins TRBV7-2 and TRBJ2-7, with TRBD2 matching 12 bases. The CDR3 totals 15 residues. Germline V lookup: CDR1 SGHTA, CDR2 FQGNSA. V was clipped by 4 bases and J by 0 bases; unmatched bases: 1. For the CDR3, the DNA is TGTGCCAGCAGCTCGGGACTAGCGGGCTCCTACGAGCAGTACTTC. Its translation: CASSSGLAGSYEQYF.

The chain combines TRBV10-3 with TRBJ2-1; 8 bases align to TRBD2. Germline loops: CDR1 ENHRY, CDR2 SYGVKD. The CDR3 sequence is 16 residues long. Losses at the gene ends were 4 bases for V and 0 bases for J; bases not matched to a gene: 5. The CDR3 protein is CAISGSGRGSYNEQFF. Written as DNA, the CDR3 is TGTGCCATCAGTGGTTCCGGGAGGGGCTCCTACAATGAGCAGTTCTTC.

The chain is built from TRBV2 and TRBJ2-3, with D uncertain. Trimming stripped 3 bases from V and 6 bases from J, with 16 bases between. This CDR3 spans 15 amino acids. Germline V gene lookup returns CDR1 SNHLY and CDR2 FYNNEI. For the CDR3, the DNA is TGTGCCAGCAGTGAGTTTCGAGGAGCCGGGGATACGCAGTATTTT. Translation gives CASSEFRGAGDTQYF. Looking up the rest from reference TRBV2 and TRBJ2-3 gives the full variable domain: EPEVTQTPSHQVTQMGQEVILRCVPISNHLYFYWYRQILGQKVEFLVSFYNNEISEKSEIFDDQFSVERPDGSNFTLKIRSTKLEDSAMYFCASSEFRGAGDTQYFGPGTRLTVL.